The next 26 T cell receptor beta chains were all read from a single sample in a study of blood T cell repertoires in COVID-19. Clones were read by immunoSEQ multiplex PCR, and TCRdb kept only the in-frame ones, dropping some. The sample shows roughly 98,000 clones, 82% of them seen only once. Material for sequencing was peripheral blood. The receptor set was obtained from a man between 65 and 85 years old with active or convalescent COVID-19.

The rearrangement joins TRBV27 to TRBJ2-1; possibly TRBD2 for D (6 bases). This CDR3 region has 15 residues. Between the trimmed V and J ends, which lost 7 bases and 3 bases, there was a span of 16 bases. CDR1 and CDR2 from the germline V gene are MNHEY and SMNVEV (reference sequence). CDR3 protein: CASTPGGRSYNEQFF. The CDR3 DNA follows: TGTGCCAGCACCCCCGGAGGGCGCAGCTACAATGAGCAGTTCTTC.

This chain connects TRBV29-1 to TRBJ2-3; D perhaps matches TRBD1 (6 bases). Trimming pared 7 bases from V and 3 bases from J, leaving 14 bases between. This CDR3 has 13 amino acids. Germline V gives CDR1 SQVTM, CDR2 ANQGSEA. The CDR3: CSGGTRWTDTQYF. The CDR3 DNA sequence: TGCAGCGGGGGGACAAGGTGGACAGATACGCAGTATTTT.

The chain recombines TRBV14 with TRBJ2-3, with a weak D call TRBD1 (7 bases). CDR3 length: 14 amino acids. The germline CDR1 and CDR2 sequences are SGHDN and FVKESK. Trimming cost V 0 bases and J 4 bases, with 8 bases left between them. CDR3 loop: CASSQDRGADTQYF. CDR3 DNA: TGTGCCAGCAGCCAAGACAGGGGGGCAGATACGCAGTATTTT.

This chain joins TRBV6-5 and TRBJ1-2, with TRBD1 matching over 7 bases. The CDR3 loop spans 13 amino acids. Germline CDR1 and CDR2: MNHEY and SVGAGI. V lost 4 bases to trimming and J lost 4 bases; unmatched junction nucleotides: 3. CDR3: CASSSGTVYGYTF. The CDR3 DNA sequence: TGTGCCAGCAGTTCCGGGACAGTCTATGGCTACACCTTC.

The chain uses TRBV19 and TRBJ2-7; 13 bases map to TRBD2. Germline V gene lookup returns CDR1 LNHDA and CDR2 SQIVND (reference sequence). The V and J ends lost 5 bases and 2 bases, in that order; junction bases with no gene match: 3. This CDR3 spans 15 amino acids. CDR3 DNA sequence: TGTGCCAGTAGTCCAGGGACTAGCGGGACCTACGAGCAGTACTTC. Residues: CASSPGTSGTYEQYF.

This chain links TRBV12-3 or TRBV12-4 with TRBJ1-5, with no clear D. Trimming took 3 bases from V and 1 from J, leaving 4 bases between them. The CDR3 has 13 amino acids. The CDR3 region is CASSLQSNQPQHF. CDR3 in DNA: TGTGCCAGCAGTTTGCAGAGCAATCAGCCCCAGCATTTT.

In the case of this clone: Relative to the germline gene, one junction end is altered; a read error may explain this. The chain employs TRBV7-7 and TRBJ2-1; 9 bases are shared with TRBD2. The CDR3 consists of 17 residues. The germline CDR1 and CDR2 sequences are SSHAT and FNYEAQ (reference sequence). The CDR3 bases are TGTGCTAGCAGCTTGACTGCGGGGGGGCCGGGACAAAATGAGCAGTTCTTC. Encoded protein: CASSLTAGGPGQNEQFF.

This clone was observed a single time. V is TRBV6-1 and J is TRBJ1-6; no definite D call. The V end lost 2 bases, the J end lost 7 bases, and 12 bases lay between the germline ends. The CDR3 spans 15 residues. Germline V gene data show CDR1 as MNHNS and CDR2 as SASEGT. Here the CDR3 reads CASSEWRDQNSPLHF. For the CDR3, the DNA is TGTGCCAGCAGTGAATGGAGGGATCAAAATTCACCCCTCCACTTT.

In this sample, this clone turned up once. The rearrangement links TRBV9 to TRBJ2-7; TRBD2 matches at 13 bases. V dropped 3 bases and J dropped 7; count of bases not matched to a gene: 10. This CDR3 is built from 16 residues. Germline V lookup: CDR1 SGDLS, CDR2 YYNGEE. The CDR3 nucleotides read TGTGCCAGCAGCGCCCCCGGGACTAGCGGGGCAAGGGAGCAGTACTTC. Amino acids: CASSAPGTSGAREQYF.

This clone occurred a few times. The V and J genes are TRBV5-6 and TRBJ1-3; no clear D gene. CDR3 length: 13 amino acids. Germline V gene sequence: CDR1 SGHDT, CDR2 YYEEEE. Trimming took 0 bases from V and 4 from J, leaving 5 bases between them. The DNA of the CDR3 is TGTGCCAGCAGCTTGGTTCAGGGAAACACCATATATTTT. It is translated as CASSLVQGNTIYF.

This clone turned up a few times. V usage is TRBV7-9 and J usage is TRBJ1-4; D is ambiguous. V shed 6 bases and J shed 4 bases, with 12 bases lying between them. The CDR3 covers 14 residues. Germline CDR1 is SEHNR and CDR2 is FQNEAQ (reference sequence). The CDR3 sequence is CASSIDTRNEKLFF. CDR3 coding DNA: TGTGCCAGCAGTATAGACACCCGTAATGAAAAACTGTTTTTT. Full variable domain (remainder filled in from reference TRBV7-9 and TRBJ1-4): DTGVSQNPRHKITKRGQNVTFRCDPISEHNRLYWYRQTLGQGPEFLTYFQNEAQLEKSRLLSDRFSAERPKGSFSTLEIQRTEQGDSAMYLCASSIDTRNEKLFFGSGTQLSVL.

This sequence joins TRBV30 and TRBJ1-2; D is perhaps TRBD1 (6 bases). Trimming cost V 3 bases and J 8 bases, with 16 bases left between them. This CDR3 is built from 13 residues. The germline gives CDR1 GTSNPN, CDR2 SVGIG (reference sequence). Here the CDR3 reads CAWRRTGGGGYTF. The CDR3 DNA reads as TGTGCCTGGAGACGGACCGGGGGGGGCGGCTACACCTTC.

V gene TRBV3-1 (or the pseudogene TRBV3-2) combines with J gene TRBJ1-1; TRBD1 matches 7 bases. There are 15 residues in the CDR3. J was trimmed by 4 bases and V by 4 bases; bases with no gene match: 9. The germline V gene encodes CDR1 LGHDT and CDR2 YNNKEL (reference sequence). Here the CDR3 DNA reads TGTGCCAGCAGCCCCAATCCCGGGACAGTCACTGAAGCTTTCTTT. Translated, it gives CASSPNPGTVTEAFF.

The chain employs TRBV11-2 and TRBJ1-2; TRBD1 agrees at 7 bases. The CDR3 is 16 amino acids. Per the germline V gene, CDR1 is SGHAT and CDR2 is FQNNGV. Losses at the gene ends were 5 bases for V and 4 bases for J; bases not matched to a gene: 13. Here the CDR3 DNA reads TGTGCCAGCAGCCCCCGCGGACAGGCACTCAGCTATGGCTACACCTTC. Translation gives CASSPRGQALSYGYTF. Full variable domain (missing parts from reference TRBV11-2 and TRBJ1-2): EAGVAQSPRYKIIEKRQSVAFWCNPISGHATLYWYQQILGQGPKLLIQFQNNGVVDDSQLPKDRFSAERLKGVDSTLKIQPAKLEDSAVYLCASSPRGQALSYGYTFGSGTRLTVV.

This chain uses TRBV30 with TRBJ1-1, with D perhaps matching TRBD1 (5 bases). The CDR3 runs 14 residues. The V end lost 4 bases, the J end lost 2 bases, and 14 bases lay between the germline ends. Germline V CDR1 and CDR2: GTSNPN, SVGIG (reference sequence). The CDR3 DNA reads TGTGCCTGGACCCACGCAGGGTCTAACACTGAAGCTTTCTTT. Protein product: CAWTHAGSNTEAFF. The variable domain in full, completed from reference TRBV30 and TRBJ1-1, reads SQTIHQWPATLVQPVGSPLSLECTVEGTSNPNLYWYRQAAGRGLQLLFYSVGIGQISSEVPQNLSASRPQDRQFILSSKKLLLSDSGFYLCAWTHAGSNTEAFFGQGTRLTVV.

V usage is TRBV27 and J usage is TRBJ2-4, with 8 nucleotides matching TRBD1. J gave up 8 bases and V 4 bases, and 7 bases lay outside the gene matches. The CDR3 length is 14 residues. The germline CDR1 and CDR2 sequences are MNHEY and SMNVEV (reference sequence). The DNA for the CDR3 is TGTGCCAGCAGTTCCACCCCGACAGGGGACATTCAGTACTTC. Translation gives CASSSTPTGDIQYF.

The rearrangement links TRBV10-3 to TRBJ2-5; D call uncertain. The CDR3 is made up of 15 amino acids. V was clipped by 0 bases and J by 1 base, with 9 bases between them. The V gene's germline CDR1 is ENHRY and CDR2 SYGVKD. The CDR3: CAISESLGSQETQYF. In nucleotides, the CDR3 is TGTGCCATCAGTGAGTCGCTCGGGTCCCAAGAGACCCAGTACTTC.

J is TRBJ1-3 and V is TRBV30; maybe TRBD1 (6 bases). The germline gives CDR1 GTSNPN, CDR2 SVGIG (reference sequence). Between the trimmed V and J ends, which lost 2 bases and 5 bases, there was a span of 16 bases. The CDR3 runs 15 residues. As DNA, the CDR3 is TGTGCCTGGAGTTCGTTCGGGGGGCAAAGAAACACCATATATTTT. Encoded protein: CAWSSFGGQRNTIYF.

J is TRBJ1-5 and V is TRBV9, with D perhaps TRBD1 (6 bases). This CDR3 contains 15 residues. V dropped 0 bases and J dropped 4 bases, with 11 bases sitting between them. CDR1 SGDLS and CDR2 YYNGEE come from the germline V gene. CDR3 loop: CASSVEAGVNQPQHF. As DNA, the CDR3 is TGTGCCAGCAGCGTAGAGGCAGGGGTAAATCAGCCCCAGCATTTT.

In DNA form, the CDR3 reads TGTGCCAGCAGGCAGGGCCCCTATGGCTACACCTTC. Amino acids: CASRQGPYGYTF. The chain combines TRBV9 with TRBJ1-2, with D possibly being TRBD1 (5 bases). V shed 5 bases and J shed 4 bases, with 9 bases lying between them. Germline V gene sequence: CDR1 SGDLS, CDR2 YYNGEE. This CDR3 is 12 amino acids long.

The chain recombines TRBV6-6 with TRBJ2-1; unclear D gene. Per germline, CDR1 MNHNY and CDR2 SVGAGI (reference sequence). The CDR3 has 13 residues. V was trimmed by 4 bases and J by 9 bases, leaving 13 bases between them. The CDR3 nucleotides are TGTGCCAGCAGTTCACTTGATAATAGTGAGCAGTTCTTC. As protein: CASSSLDNSEQFF.

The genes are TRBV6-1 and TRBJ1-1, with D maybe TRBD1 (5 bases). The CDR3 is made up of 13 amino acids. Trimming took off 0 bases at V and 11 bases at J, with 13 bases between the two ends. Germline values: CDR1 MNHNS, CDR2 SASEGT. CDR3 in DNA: TGTGCCAGCAGTGAAGCGGGGCAGAGACTGGCTTTCTTT. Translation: CASSEAGQRLAFF.

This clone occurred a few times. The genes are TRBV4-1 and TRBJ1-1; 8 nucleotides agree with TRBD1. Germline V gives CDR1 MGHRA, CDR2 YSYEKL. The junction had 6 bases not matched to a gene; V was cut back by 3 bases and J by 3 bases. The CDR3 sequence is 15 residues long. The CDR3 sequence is CASSQMDRADTEAFF. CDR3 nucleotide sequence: TGCGCCAGCAGCCAGATGGACAGGGCTGACACTGAAGCTTTCTTT.

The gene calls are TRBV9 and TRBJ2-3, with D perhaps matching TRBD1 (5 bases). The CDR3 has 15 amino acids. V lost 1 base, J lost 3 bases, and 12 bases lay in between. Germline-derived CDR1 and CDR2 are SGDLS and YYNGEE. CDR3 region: CASSVKGAGTDTQYF. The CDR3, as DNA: TGTGCCAGCAGCGTAAAAGGGGCCGGTACAGATACGCAGTATTTT.

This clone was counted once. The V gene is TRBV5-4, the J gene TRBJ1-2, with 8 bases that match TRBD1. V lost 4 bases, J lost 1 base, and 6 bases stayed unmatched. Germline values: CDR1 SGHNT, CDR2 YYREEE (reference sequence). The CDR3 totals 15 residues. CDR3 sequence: CASSGRDRSNYGYTF. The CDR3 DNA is TGTGCCAGCAGCGGCCGGGACAGGAGTAACTATGGCTACACCTTC. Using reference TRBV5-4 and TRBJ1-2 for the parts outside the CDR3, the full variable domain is ETGVTQSPTHLIKTRGQQVTLRCSSQSGHNTVSWYQQALGQGPQFIFQYYREEENGRGNFPPRFSGLQFPNYSSELNVNALELDDSALYLCASSGRDRSNYGYTFGSGTRLTVV.

CDR3 residues: CASRESGNETQYF. The CDR3 DNA sequence: TGCGCCAGCAGAGAAAGCGGGAACGAGACCCAGTACTTC. The chain links TRBV10-2 to TRBJ2-5, with 7 nucleotides matching TRBD2. After removal of 6 bases from V and 5 bases from J, the junction contained 6 bases not matched to a gene. Germline CDR1 WSHSY, CDR2 SAAADI. The CDR3 extends over 13 amino acids.